This entry features one TCR beta chain sequence. The antigen is not known. The sample carries other DNA sequences with the same CDR3. This sample was taken from a study of shared clonotypes between healthy human individuals. General study results and limits: Some naive CD4 clonotypes, around 5%, turned up in common across four donors. All-four-donor shared clonotypes had higher generation probabilities than non-shared clonotypes did.

Approximately 220 ng DNA, 30,000 or so T cell genomes, went into each sorted-subset replicate PCR. Clones were read by immunoSEQ multiplex PCR, and TCRdb kept only the in-frame ones, dropping some. The repertoire holds a few million clones, with about 92% as singletons. V gave up 4 bases and J gave up 0 bases, with 10 bases separating them. The CDR3 contains 14 residues. CDR1 SGDLS and CDR2 YYNGEE come from the germline V gene. Recent acute infections and vaccinations were absent in the healthy HIV-negative adult donors. This sequence was found in a man in his late teens or twenties in good health. Some clones in this sample may be carry-over from other donors' samples. The sequenced sample was naive CD4+ T cells from PBMCs. As to subset: CD45RA+ positively selected. The rearrangement uses TRBV9 and TRBJ1-2, with a weak D call TRBD1 (5 bases). The CDR3 DNA is TGTGCCAGCAGCCCGGGGGGAGCTAACTATGGCTACACCTTC. Protein: CASSPGGANYGYTF.